The source of this T cell receptor beta chain is a study of brain T cells in children with intractable seizures listed by TCRdb under 2021. General notes on the study: A NanoString immunology panel was first used to screen resected brain tissue from about 53 pediatric epilepsy surgery cases for immune gene transcripts. About 65% of the 12 selected surgery cases also had pre-surgery blood sequenced, which left four cases with brain tissue only.

TCR beta chain sequences were generated from genomic DNA using the immunoSEQ assay. Per the original workflow: CDR3 sequences not starting with the conserved framework cysteine at position 104 were manually removed. To get clonality, the normalized Shannon's Diversity Index was subtracted from one, giving values from 0 (maximal diversity) to 1 (oligoclonal). Chi-squared comparison-of-proportions tests assessed whether the same CDR3 differed in frequency between samples, such as brain versus blood. Public clonotypes were found by searching immuneACCESS, and the VDJdb browser was used to assess similarity to known antiviral clonotypes. TCRdb re-hosts the immuneACCESS table, in-frame sequences only. Its copies lack some clones; in the studies checked, an unresolved V gene accounts for under half of them, and the cause for the rest is not known. The V and J calls and clone size were taken over from that table, and D and trimming were inferred from the DNA. This sample holds about 80,000 clones; 90% to 95% were observed only once. Of the sample, around 24% falls within the top ten clones.

Paper-wide results and their limitations: Because pre- and post-surgery blood were sequenced to different depths, clones absent from the pre-surgery sample may reflect undersampling. Viral specificity was inferred only from CDR3 sequence similarity, and patients' HCMV serostatus was unknown.

Per the publication, the time point label means: resected brain tissue, or blood drawn just prior to surgery. The surgery cases with the highest brain T cell transcript signatures were chosen for TCR beta chain sequencing of brain tissue, and also of blood when blood was available. Before surgery, patients had received at least one anti-epileptic drug. The TCR-sequenced patients were children whose drug-resistant epilepsy was caused by tuberous sclerosis complex, focal cortical dysplasia, Rasmussen encephalitis or hemimegalencephaly. Blood samples were drawn just before the epilepsy surgery. The Monarch genomic DNA purification kit was used to extract bulk genomic DNA from unsorted brain tissue and whole blood. Note on this clone: Its specific antigen is unknown. The input lacks base qualities; no much larger clone sits a single base away.

The CDR3 covers 13 residues, taking in both the cysteine and the phenylalanine. Solely the CDR3 DNA is kept, with 39 bases framed from the first base. V loses 0 bases, J loses 5 bases, and the germline ends lie 8 bases apart. According to the germline V gene (reference sequence), CDR1 reads SGHNT and CDR2 reads YYREEE. The sequence was collected from a girl aged 2 to 10 with Rasmussen encephalitis and intractable seizures. Sequenced material: peripheral blood, taken at surgery. Recombination linked TRBV5-4 to TRBJ2-5; no D segment can be confidently identified. The sequence in DNA is TGTGCCAGCAGCTTGGCAAGTACGGAGACCCAGTACTTC. The resulting protein is CASSLASTETQYF.